The 2 T cell receptor beta chains given below trace back to one sample, sequenced in a study of shared clonotypes between healthy human individuals. CD8 cells regarded as naive lacked CD45RO, were positively chosen for CCR7, and omitted terminally differentiated effector memory CD45RA+ cells. Profiling relied on immunoSEQ multiplex PCR, and the TCRdb table lists in-frame clones only, not all of them. The sample yields about 580,000 clones, 95% to 98% seen once. Sequenced material: naive CD8+ T cells sorted from blood. The origin of the receptors is a man under 40 in good health.

CDR3 DNA: TGTGCCAGCAGATCCAGTTTTACAGGCGCACGAAATGAAAAACTGTTTTTT. As protein: CASRSSFTGARNEKLFF. The chain carries TRBV2 and TRBJ1-4; D might be TRBD1 (5 bases). This CDR3 region has 17 residues. Trimming left V 6 bases short and J 5 bases short, with 22 bases between. CDR1 and CDR2 (germline): SNHLY, FYNNEI.

The chain is built from TRBV7-9 and TRBJ2-7, with D perhaps TRBD1 (7 bases). Germline V gene sequence: CDR1 SEHNR, CDR2 FQNEAQ (reference sequence). Trimming left V 5 bases short and J 5 bases short, with 16 bases between. The length of the CDR3 is 14 residues. The CDR3 here is CASSPMSRGDEQYF. CDR3 sequence (DNA): TGTGCCAGCAGCCCTATGTCCAGGGGGGACGAGCAGTACTTC. The variable domain in full, completed from reference TRBV7-9 and TRBJ2-7, reads DTGVSQNPRHKITKRGQNVTFRCDPISEHNRLYWYRQTLGQGPEFLTYFQNEAQLEKSRLLSDRFSAERPKGSFSTLEIQRTEQGDSAMYLCASSPMSRGDEQYFGPGTRLTVT.